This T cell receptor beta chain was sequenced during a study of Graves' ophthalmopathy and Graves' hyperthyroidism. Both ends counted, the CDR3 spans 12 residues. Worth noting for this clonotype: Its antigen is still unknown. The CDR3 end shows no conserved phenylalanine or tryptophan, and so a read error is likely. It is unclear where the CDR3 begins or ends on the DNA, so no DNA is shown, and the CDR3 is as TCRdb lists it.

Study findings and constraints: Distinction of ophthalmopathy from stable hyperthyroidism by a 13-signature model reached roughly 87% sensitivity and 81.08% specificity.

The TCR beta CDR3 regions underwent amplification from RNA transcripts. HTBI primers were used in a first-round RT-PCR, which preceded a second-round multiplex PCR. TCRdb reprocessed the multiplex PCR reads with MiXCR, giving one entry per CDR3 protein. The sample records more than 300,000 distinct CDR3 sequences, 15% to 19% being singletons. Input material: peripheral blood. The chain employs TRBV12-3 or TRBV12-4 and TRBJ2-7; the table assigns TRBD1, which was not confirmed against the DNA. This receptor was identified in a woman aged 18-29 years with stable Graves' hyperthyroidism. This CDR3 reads CASSITGNEQCY.